What follows are 9 T cell receptor beta chains derived from one specimen sequenced in a study of blood T cell repertoires in COVID-19. Generated by immunoSEQ multiplex PCR, the TCRdb table keeps only in-frame clones and is missing some. The sample comprises 95,000 to 110,000 clones, about nine tenths of which are singletons, and 1% to 1.5% rests with the top ten. Sequencing was carried out using peripheral blood. The receptors come from a woman aged 30 to 39 with acute or convalescent COVID-19.

The chain employs TRBV3-1 (or the pseudogene TRBV3-2) and TRBJ2-2, with D maybe TRBD2 (5 bases). There are 17 residues in the CDR3. Germline CDR1 reads LGHDT; CDR2 reads YNNKEL (reference sequence). The germline V and J ends were trimmed by 4 bases and 4 bases, with 19 bases remaining between them. CDR3 bases: TGTGCCAGCAGCCGACTACACAGTGACCGGAGCACCGGGGAGCTGTTTTTT. This translates into CASSRLHSDRSTGELFF.

The chain couples TRBV11-3 to TRBJ1-2, with 9 bases identical to TRBD1. Per germline, CDR1 SGHNT and CDR2 YENEEA. After removal of 3 bases from V and 8 bases from J, the junction contained 10 bases not matched to a gene. The CDR3 spans 15 residues. For the CDR3, the DNA is TGTGCCAGCAGCTTTGGGGGACAGGGTTCGGGAGGCTACACCTTC. This codes for CASSFGGQGSGGYTF.

The chain recombines TRBV5-5 with TRBJ2-7; 9 positions match TRBD1. The germline CDR1 and CDR2 sequences are SGHKS and YYEKEE (reference sequence). This CDR3 contains 16 residues. The junction had 12 bases not matched to a gene; V was cut back by 2 bases and J by 6 bases. This CDR3 is CASSLTSGTGLGEQYF. The DNA of the CDR3 is TGTGCCAGCAGCTTAACCTCCGGGACAGGGTTGGGCGAGCAGTACTTC.

The chain combines TRBV28 with TRBJ2-2, with a possible D match to TRBD1 (6 bases). V was trimmed by 3 bases and J by 7 bases, leaving 24 bases between them. The CDR3 length is 18 residues. CDR1 is MDHEN and CDR2 is SYDVKM in the germline V gene. Written as DNA, the CDR3 is TGTGCCAGCAGTTTCGACAACAGGGTTAGGTTAGTGGACGGGGAGCTGTTTTTT. Translation: CASSFDNRVRLVDGELFF.

The chain couples TRBV3-1 (or the pseudogene TRBV3-2) to TRBJ2-7; D remains ambiguous. Trimming removed 3 bases from V and 7 bases from J, with 10 bases in between. This CDR3 has 12 residues. Germline values: CDR1 LGHDT, CDR2 YNNKEL (reference sequence). The chain's CDR3 is CASSQVSGEQYF. The DNA of the CDR3 is TGTGCCAGCAGCCAGGTATCGGGTGAGCAGTACTTC.

V and J are TRBV12-3 or TRBV12-4 and TRBJ2-7; D call uncertain. Trimming took 5 bases from V and 4 from J, leaving 9 bases between them. This CDR3 comprises 12 residues. CDR3 bases: TGTGCCAGCAGTATTATTTCGTACGAGCAGTACTTC. Amino acid sequence: CASSIISYEQYF.

The chain recombines TRBV3-1 (or the pseudogene TRBV3-2) with TRBJ2-3; 9 bases align to TRBD2. V lost 5 bases and J lost 4; bases outside the gene matches: 16. CDR1 is LGHDT and CDR2 is YNNKEL in the germline V gene (reference sequence). CDR3 length equals 18 residues. CDR3 amino acids: CASSSRRGLAGRADTQYF. DNA for the CDR3: TGTGCCAGCAGCTCCCGTCGGGGGCTAGCGGGAAGGGCAGATACGCAGTATTTT.

The V gene is TRBV28, the J gene TRBJ1-6, with TRBD1 identical over 8 bases. Trimming cost V 8 bases and J 0 bases; bases outside gene matches: 3. The V gene's germline CDR1 is MDHEN and CDR2 SYDVKM. CDR3 length equals 15 residues. The CDR3 reads CASLDRGSYNSPLHF. The CDR3, as DNA: TGTGCCAGCCTAGACAGGGGCTCCTATAATTCACCCCTCCACTTT. The whole variable domain, remainder taken from reference TRBV28 and TRBJ1-6, is DVKVTQSSRYLVKRTGEKVFLECVQDMDHENMFWYRQDPGLGLRLIYFSYDVKMKEKGDIPEGYSVSREKKERFSLILESASTNQTSMYLCASLDRGSYNSPLHFGNGTRLTVT.

The V gene is TRBV12-5, the J gene TRBJ1-1; TRBD1 matches at 9 bases. CDR3 size: 15 residues. Germline V CDR1 and CDR2: LGHNT, FRNRAP. The V gene end was trimmed by 5 bases and the J gene end by 7 bases; junction bases not matched to a gene: 11. Written as DNA, the CDR3 is TGTGCTAGTGGTGTAGCACAGGGGGCGTCCATTGAAGCTTTCTTT. This encodes CASGVAQGASIEAFF.